Listed here are 29 T cell receptor beta chains from one sample, sequenced in a study of control samples from healthy donors and cancer patients. The assay was immunoSEQ multiplex PCR, and TCRdb's table has in-frame clones only and misses some. Of 65,000 to 90,000 clones in the sample, about nine tenths are singletons; the top ten hold about 9.9%. The sample was PBMCs. The receptor set was obtained from a woman aged 50 to 60 with colorectal cancer.

This rearrangement joins TRBV5-8 to TRBJ2-7; possibly TRBD2 for D (6 bases). Per the germline V gene, CDR1 is SGHTS and CDR2 is YDEGEE. V was clipped by 2 bases and J by 5 bases, with 17 bases between them. There are 15 residues in the CDR3. In nucleotides, the CDR3 is TGTGCCAGCAGCTTAAGGGATGCCCGGGGGAACGAGCAGTACGTC. It translates to CASSLRDARGNEQYV.

V gene TRBV28 combines with J gene TRBJ1-6; D possibly corresponds to TRBD1 (6 bases). The length of the CDR3 is 12 residues. Germline V gives CDR1 MDHEN, CDR2 SYDVKM. The CDR3 nucleotides read TGTGGGGGGGGCAGGGAGAATTCACCCCTCCACTTT. This sequence encodes CGGGRENSPLHF. The whole variable domain, remainder taken from reference TRBV28 and TRBJ1-6, is DVKVTQSSRYLVKRTGEKVFLECVQDMDHENMFWYRQDPGLGLRLIYFSYDVKMKEKGDIPEGYSVSREKKERFSLILESASTNQTSMYLCGGGRENSPLHFGNGTRLTVT.

The rearrangement links TRBV10-2 to TRBJ2-6; D remains unclear. This CDR3 region has 14 residues. V was pared by 4 bases and J by 1 base, with 5 bases between. Per germline, CDR1 WSHSY and CDR2 SAAADI. CDR3 DNA sequence: TGCGCCAGCAGTGCCGAATCTGGGGCCAACGTCCTGACTTTC. Amino acids: CASSAESGANVLTF.

The rearrangement links TRBV28 to TRBJ1-6, with D maybe TRBD1 (5 bases). Trimming shortened V by 7 bases and J by 12 bases, and 16 bases separated the two germline ends. Germline assignment: CDR1 MDHEN and CDR2 SYDVKM. This CDR3 has 13 amino acids. The CDR3 protein is CASTVGGILPLHF. Here the CDR3 DNA reads TGTGCCAGCACCGTGGGGGGTATCCTACCCCTCCACTTT.

The V gene is TRBV5-1, the J gene TRBJ2-3, with D unresolved. V lost 5 bases and J 2 bases, leaving 12 bases between the germline ends. Germline loops: CDR1 SGHRS, CDR2 YFSETQ. This CDR3 comprises 14 residues. This CDR3 reads CASRYTAPTDTQYF. CDR3 bases: TGCGCCAGCAGGTATACGGCCCCCACAGATACGCAGTATTTT.

V usage is TRBV2 and J usage is TRBJ2-3; TRBD1 is a possible D gene (6 bases). In germline, CDR1 is SNHLY, CDR2 FYNNEI. Trimming removed 6 bases from V and 6 bases from J, with 16 bases in between. The CDR3 is made up of 14 amino acids. CDR3 region: CASSPGAGADTQYF. CDR3 nucleotide sequence: TGTGCCAGCAGCCCAGGGGCTGGGGCCGATACGCAGTATTTT.

The rearrangement links TRBV10-2 to TRBJ2-6; 10 positions match TRBD1. Per the germline V gene, CDR1 is WSHSY and CDR2 is SAAADI. V lost 5 bases and J lost 0; bases outside the gene matches: 10. CDR3 length equals 19 residues. CDR3 amino acids: CASSPLGQGYSSGANVLTF. The CDR3 DNA sequence: TGCGCCAGCAGTCCTCTGGGACAGGGGTATAGCTCTGGGGCCAACGTCCTGACTTTC.

This chain links TRBV7-7 with TRBJ2-2; D may be TRBD1 or TRBD2 (5 bases each). CDR1 is SSHAT, CDR2 FNYEAQ, per germline (reference sequence). This CDR3 contains 16 residues. V lost 5 bases to trimming and J lost 0 bases, with 13 bases between them. The CDR3 region has the DNA TGTGCCAGCAGCGCCTCAGGGACCACGAACACCGGGGAGCTGTTTTTT. This codes for CASSASGTTNTGELFF.

CDR3: CASSQDTGYTDTQYF. CDR3 coding DNA: TGTGCCAGCAGCCAAGATACAGGATACACAGATACGCAGTATTTT. The gene calls are TRBV3-1 (or the pseudogene TRBV3-2) and TRBJ2-3, with D tentatively TRBD1 (5 bases). Germline CDR1 is LGHDT and CDR2 is YNNKEL (reference sequence). Trimming left V 0 bases short and J 2 bases short, with 9 bases between. The CDR3 is 15 amino acids.

This chain connects TRBV7-8 to TRBJ2-1; D is undetermined. The CDR3 totals 14 residues. V lost 4 bases to trimming and J lost 9 bases, with 16 bases between them. Germline V CDR1 and CDR2: SGHVS, FQNEAQ. This CDR3 reads CASSSRTAWPEQFF. In DNA form, the CDR3 reads TGTGCCAGCAGCTCGCGGACCGCCTGGCCTGAGCAGTTCTTC.

The chain joins TRBV9 to TRBJ2-2; TRBD1 or TRBD2 may be the D gene (6 bases each). This CDR3 comprises 15 residues. The ends were cut back, 3 bases at V and 5 bases at J, with 14 bases in the middle. Germline CDR1 reads SGDLS; CDR2 reads YYNGEE. CDR3 residues: CASSARGVETGELFF. DNA of the CDR3: TGTGCCAGCAGCGCTAGGGGGGTAGAAACCGGGGAGCTGTTTTTT.

DNA for the CDR3: TGTGCCACCCGGTCTAGCGGCTCCTACGAGCAGTACGTC. It is translated as CATRSSGSYEQYV. The gene calls are TRBV5-8 and TRBJ2-7; 7 bases line up with TRBD2. This CDR3 has 13 amino acids. Germline CDR1 reads SGHTS; CDR2 reads YDEGEE. V was clipped by 9 bases and J by 0 bases; unmatched bases: 6.

V gene TRBV25-1 combines with J gene TRBJ2-5; 8 bases agree with TRBD2. This CDR3 has 16 amino acids. The germline V gene has CDR1 MGHDK and CDR2 SYGVNS. V gave up 4 bases and J gave up 5 bases; unmatched junction bases: 12. The CDR3 loop is CASSAPSGGRRETQYF. The CDR3 bases are TGTGCCAGCAGTGCCCCCTCGGGGGGGCGGCGTGAGACCCAGTACTTC.

In DNA form, the CDR3 reads TGTGCCAGTAGTAATTGGTGGTTGGACAGTAACTATGGCTACACCTTC. This translates into CASSNWWLDSNYGYTF. The V and J genes are TRBV19 and TRBJ1-2, with D possibly matching TRBD1 (6 bases). The CDR3 runs 16 residues. Trimming stripped 4 bases from V and 1 base from J, with 16 bases between. Germline CDR1 LNHDA, CDR2 SQIVND (reference sequence).

The V call is TRBV30, the J call TRBJ1-1; D not certain. V was cut by 4 bases and J by 6 bases, with 12 bases left in between. The CDR3 is made up of 12 amino acids. Germline lookup yields CDR1 GTSNPN and CDR2 SVGIG (reference sequence). The CDR3: CAWKPGRAEAFF. CDR3 nucleotide sequence: TGTGCCTGGAAACCGGGAAGGGCTGAAGCTTTCTTT.

The genes are TRBV6-4 and TRBJ1-2; D remains ambiguous. This CDR3 is 15 amino acids long. V dropped 3 bases and J dropped 7 bases, with 18 bases sitting between them. CDR1 and CDR2 (germline): MRHNA, SNTAGT. The CDR3 loop reads CASSEGFGEKRGYTF. CDR3 sequence (DNA): TGTGCCAGCAGTGAAGGGTTTGGGGAGAAGCGTGGCTACACCTTC.

The table lists this clone with a count of one. This chain links TRBV5-1 with TRBJ1-4, with D possibly matching TRBD1 (6 bases). CDR3 length: 14 residues. Germline assignment: CDR1 SGHRS and CDR2 YFSETQ. V lost 5 bases, J lost 5 bases, and 13 bases lay in between. DNA of the CDR3: TGCGCCAGCAGTTCCGGGACACAGAATGAAAAACTGTTTTTT. Translation gives CASSSGTQNEKLFF.

The genes are TRBV7-8 and TRBJ1-6, with D maybe TRBD1 (6 bases). V dropped 5 bases and J dropped 13 bases, with 21 bases sitting between them. Germline-derived CDR1 and CDR2 are SGHVS and FQNEAQ. The CDR3 covers 15 residues. DNA for the CDR3: TGTGCCAGCAGCCCCTCGGGACAAGGGGGTATTCCCCTCCACTTT. It specifies CASSPSGQGGIPLHF.

The rearrangement uses TRBV5-8 and TRBJ2-3, with a weak D call TRBD2 (5 bases). CDR3 size: 15 residues. V was clipped by 1 base and J by 2 bases, with 11 bases between them. Germline V gives CDR1 SGHTS, CDR2 YDEGEE. The CDR3 region is CASSLTRGHTDTQYF. CDR3 nucleotide sequence: TGTGCCAGCAGCTTGACACGGGGTCACACAGATACGCAGTATTTT.

V is TRBV4-3 and J is TRBJ1-1; D possibly corresponds to TRBD1 (6 bases). CDR1 LGHNA and CDR2 YSLEER come from the germline V gene. V lost 0 bases and J lost 3, with 20 bases in between. The CDR3 is 18 amino acids. The CDR3 loop reads CASSQDRVSGETDTEAFF. Written as DNA, the CDR3 is TGCGCCAGCAGCCAAGATAGAGTTTCAGGGGAGACGGACACTGAAGCTTTCTTT.

V usage is TRBV5-1 and J usage is TRBJ1-2; 11 positions match TRBD1. The J segment lost 4 bases and the V segment lost 6 bases, leaving 8 bases of the junction unmatched. The CDR3 runs 15 residues. Germline V gene lookup returns CDR1 SGHRS and CDR2 YFSETQ. CDR3 in amino acids: CASNKGQGAFYGYTF. DNA for the CDR3: TGCGCCAGCAACAAAGGACAGGGGGCGTTCTATGGCTACACCTTC.

The chain joins TRBV19 to TRBJ1-3; maybe TRBD1 (6 bases). Germline CDR1 LNHDA, CDR2 SQIVND (reference sequence). Trimming took off 2 bases at V and 0 bases at J, with 8 bases between the two ends. CDR3 length: 15 amino acids. The CDR3 protein is CASSITGHSGNTIYF. In nucleotides, the CDR3 is TGTGCCAGTAGTATAACAGGGCACTCTGGAAACACCATATATTTT. Full variable domain (missing parts from reference TRBV19 and TRBJ1-3): DGGITQSPKYLFRKEGQNVTLSCEQNLNHDAMYWYRQDPGQGLRLIYYSQIVNDFQKGDIAEGYSVSREKKESFPLTVTSAQKNPTAFYLCASSITGHSGNTIYFGEGSWLTVV.

The gene calls are TRBV7-2 and TRBJ1-1, with a weak D call TRBD1 (6 bases). Germline V gene lookup returns CDR1 SGHTA and CDR2 FQGNSA. Trimming removed 1 base from V and 1 base from J, with 10 bases in between. The CDR3 has 15 amino acids. CDR3 region: CASSLVQGTNTEAFF. As DNA, the CDR3 is TGTGCCAGCAGCTTAGTCCAGGGGACGAACACTGAAGCTTTCTTT.

V is TRBV30 and J is TRBJ2-7; TRBD1 matches at 10 bases. Germline V gene sequence: CDR1 GTSNPN, CDR2 SVGIG (reference sequence). The CDR3 runs 13 residues. Germline trimming cut 2 bases from V and 6 bases from J; bases unmatched to any gene: 4. The CDR3 DNA reads as TGTGCCTGGAGTTATGGACAGGGGGGCGAGCAGTACGTC. Translated, it gives CAWSYGQGGEQYV.

A remark on this clone: The sample contains more than one DNA sequence encoding this CDR3. The chain uses TRBV5-1 and TRBJ2-3, with a weak D call TRBD1 (5 bases). From germline, CDR1 is SGHRS and CDR2 YFSETQ. CDR3 length: 13 amino acids. With 0 bases removed from V and 3 bases from J, the gap between germline ends came to 5 bases. CDR3 residues: CASSLAGTDTQYF. The CDR3 DNA reads TGCGCCAGCAGCTTGGCAGGGACAGATACGCAGTATTTT.

The genes are TRBV6-1 and TRBJ2-5; 10 positions agree with TRBD2. Trimming removed 6 bases from V and 5 bases from J; junction bases left unmatched: 12. CDR3 length: 16 residues. Germline V CDR1 and CDR2: MNHNS, SASEGT. This CDR3 reads CASSEPLAGGRETQYF. The CDR3, as DNA: TGTGCCAGCAGCGAACCGTTAGCGGGGGGCAGGGAGACCCAGTACTTC.

V and J are TRBV5-1 and TRBJ2-3; unclear D gene. The CDR3 runs to 14 residues. Germline V lookup: CDR1 SGHRS, CDR2 YFSETQ. Trimming stripped 7 bases from V and 6 bases from J, with 18 bases between. Here the CDR3 DNA reads TGCGCCAGCTCCTCGGGCACCTTGGGGGATACGCAGTATTTT. Protein: CASSSGTLGDTQYF.

This chain links TRBV5-1 with TRBJ2-5, with 9 positions matching TRBD2. Germline assignment: CDR1 SGHRS and CDR2 YFSETQ. V was pared by 4 bases and J by 5 bases, with 6 bases of the junction left unmatched. The CDR3 runs to 14 residues. The CDR3 DNA reads TGCGCCAGCAGCGCGCGGGGGGGCGGTGAGACCCAGTACTTC. It yields the protein CASSARGGGETQYF.

The V and J genes are TRBV15 and TRBJ2-3; unclear D gene. The CDR3 is 12 amino acids. The ends were cut back, 0 bases at V and 5 bases at J, with 3 bases in the middle. Germline V gene lookup returns CDR1 LNHNV and CDR2 YYDKDF (reference sequence). The CDR3: CATSRDQDTQYF. CDR3 coding DNA: TGTGCCACCAGCAGAGATCAAGATACGCAGTATTTT.